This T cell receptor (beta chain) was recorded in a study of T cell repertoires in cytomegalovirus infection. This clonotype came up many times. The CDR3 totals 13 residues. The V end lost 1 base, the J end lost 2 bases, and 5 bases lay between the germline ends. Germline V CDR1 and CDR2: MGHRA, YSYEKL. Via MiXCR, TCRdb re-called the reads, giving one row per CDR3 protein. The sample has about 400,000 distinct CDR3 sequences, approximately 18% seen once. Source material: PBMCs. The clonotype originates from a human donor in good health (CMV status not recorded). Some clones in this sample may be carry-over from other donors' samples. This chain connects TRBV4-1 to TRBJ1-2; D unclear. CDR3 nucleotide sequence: TGCGCCAGCAGCCAAGCCAGAAACTATGGCTACACCTTC. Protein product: CASSQARNYGYTF.